A selection of T cell receptor beta chains follows, all from one sample in a study of radiation and T cells in renal cell carcinoma. TCRdb keeps only in-frame clones here, not all; method: immunoSEQ multiplex PCR. The sample lists some 16,000 clones, approximately 49% occurring once. The sample here was tumor tissue, taken from a patient whose treatment included radiotherapy and nephrectomy. These receptors originate from a woman in her sixties or seventies with renal cell carcinoma. Both conserved end residues are part of each CDR3. A D gene is named only where the DNA matches it firmly. Clone size appears in some rows only: once, few, many, or a class for an expanded clone.

>TRBJ2-5|TRBV7-6|-|-
CASSYGGPQETQYF
TGTGCCAGCAGTTACGGAGGACCCCAAGAGACCCAGTACTTC
>TRBJ1-5|TRBV28|-|-
CASSFTLGMYSNQPQHF
TGTGCCAGCAGTTTCACCCTCGGAATGTATAGCAATCAGCCCCAGCATTTT
>TRBJ2-5|TRBV5-1|-|TRBD2
CASSLGLAGGIQETQYF
TGCGCCAGCAGCTTGGGGCTAGCGGGGGGGATCCAAGAGACCCAGTACTTC
>TRBJ1-2|TRBV4-1|-|TRBD1
CASSSRGTALPYNGYTF
TGCGCCAGCAGCTCCCGGGGGACAGCCCTACCCTATAATGGCTACACCTTC
>TRBJ2-7|TRBV4-2|-|-
CASSQGGQGSPYEQYF
TGTGCCAGCAGCCAAGGAGGCCAGGGCAGTCCCTACGAGCAGTACTTC
>TRBJ2-7|TRBV6-6|few|TRBD1
CASSYPLDRVSYEQYF
TGTGCCAGCAGTTACCCCCTCGACAGGGTATCCTACGAGCAGTACTTC
>TRBJ2-7|TRBV28|few|-
CASSPPILLSSYEQYF
TGTGCCAGCAGTCCCCCGATACTCCTCTCCTCCTACGAGCAGTACTTC
>TRBJ2-7|TRBV7-9|-|-
CASTTTPGQGYYEQYF
TGTGCCAGCACCACTACACCGGGGCAGGGATACTACGAGCAGTACTTC
>TRBJ2-7|TRBV29-1|-|TRBD1
CSVTGTGDFYEQYF
TGCAGCGTTACCGGGACAGGGGACTTCTACGAGCAGTACTTC
>TRBJ1-2|TRBV4-1|once|-
CASSQEGGNYGYTF
TGCGCCAGCAGCCAAGAGGGGGGAAACTATGGCTACACCTTC
>TRBJ2-1|TRBV9|-|TRBD1
CASSVEQGSYNEQFF
TGTGCCAGCAGCGTAGAACAGGGGTCCTACAATGAGCAGTTCTTC
>TRBJ2-7|TRBV9|-|-
CASRLVGTYEQYF
TGTGCCAGCAGATTAGTGGGAACCTACGAGCAGTACTTC
>TRBJ2-7|TRBV11-1|-|TRBD1
CASSSGTGNPYEQYF
TGTGCCAGCAGTTCTGGGACAGGGAATCCCTACGAGCAGTACTTC
>TRBJ1-2|TRBV12-5|-|-
CASGSPLSGYTF
TGTGCTAGTGGTTCTCCCCTGAGTGGCTACACCTTC
>TRBJ1-2|TRBV6-5|few|-
CASNRWGTGFGYTF
TGTGCCAGCAACCGATGGGGTACAGGGTTTGGCTACACCTTC
>TRBJ2-3|TRBV5-6|many|TRBD2
CASSSLAGVDTQYF
TGTGCCAGCAGCTCACTAGCGGGGGTGGATACGCAGTATTTT
>TRBJ1-2|TRBV5-6|-|TRBD1
CASSYGTGLGYTF
TGTGCCAGCAGCTACGGGACAGGGCTTGGCTACACCTTC
>TRBJ1-2|TRBV5-4|-|-
CASSPYSTRYGYTF
TGTGCCAGCAGCCCCTATTCGACCCGATATGGCTACACCTTC
>TRBJ1-2|TRBV4-2|-|-
CASRTSVDGYTF
TGTGCCAGCAGAACTAGCGTAGACGGCTACACCTTC
>TRBJ1-1|TRBV18|few|-
CASSPVEGAEAFF
TGTGCCAGCTCACCAGTAGAGGGGGCTGAAGCTTTCTTT
>TRBJ1-3|TRBV29-1|-|-
CSVESGSGNTIYF
TGCAGCGTTGAATCAGGGTCCGGAAACACCATATATTTT
>TRBJ2-3|TRBV7-2|few|-
CASSLVGLDTQYF
TGTGCCAGCAGCTTAGTGGGGTTAGATACGCAGTATTTT
>TRBJ1-2|TRBV18|few|-
CASSLQGRDGYTF
TGTGCCAGCTCACTACAGGGTCGGGATGGCTACACCTTC
>TRBJ1-3|TRBV19|many|-
CASCSAGNTIYF
TGTGCCAGTTGCAGCGCTGGAAACACCATATATTTT
>TRBJ2-1|TRBV29-1|-|-
CSLRQAASYNEQFF
TGCAGCTTGAGACAGGCGGCCTCCTACAATGAGCAGTTCTTC
>TRBJ1-2|TRBV28|-|-
CASSGTDRFYGYTF
TGTGCCAGCAGTGGGACCGACAGATTCTATGGCTACACCTTC
>TRBJ2-1|TRBV5-1|-|TRBD2
CASSRGSSGGSEQFF
TGCGCCAGCAGCCGGGGGTCTAGCGGGGGTTCTGAGCAGTTCTTC
>TRBJ1-2|TRBV4-1|-|-
CASSQGLNGYTF
TGCGCCAGCAGCCAAGGATTGAATGGCTACACCTTC
>TRBJ2-2|TRBV7-9|few|-
CASSTVAGELFF
TGTGCCAGCAGCACAGTGGCCGGGGAGCTGTTTTTT
>TRBJ2-2|TRBV29-1|-|TRBD2
CSVEVWGGTGELFF
TGCAGCGTTGAAGTTTGGGGGGGTACCGGGGAGCTGTTTTTT
>TRBJ1-1|TRBV7-9|-|-
CASSWEGGTEAFF
TGTGCCAGCAGCTGGGAGGGGGGGACTGAAGCTTTCTTT
>TRBJ1-4|TRBV6-5|-|-
CASSYSAGYYEKLFF
TGTGCCAGCAGTTACTCGGCGGGGTATTATGAAAAACTGTTTTTT
>TRBJ1-2|TRBV28|few|-
CASSPGPDYGYTF
TGTGCCAGCAGTCCGGGGCCCGACTATGGCTACACCTTC
>TRBJ2-7|TRBV9|few|-
CASSAGLGTYEQYF
TGTGCCAGCAGCGCCGGACTGGGTACCTACGAGCAGTACTTC
>TRBJ2-7|TRBV21-1|-|-
CASNLFRTGLLEQYF
TGTGCCAGCAACCTTTTTAGGACAGGCCTCCTCGAGCAGTACTTC
>TRBJ1-5|TRBV23-1|-|-
CASSQMDQPQHF
TGCGCCAGCAGTCAAATGGATCAGCCCCAGCATTTT
>TRBJ1-2|TRBV10-3|-|-
CAIRQGADYGYTF
TGTGCCATCCGCCAGGGAGCGGACTATGGCTACACCTTC
>TRBJ2-3|TRBV6-6|-|TRBD2
CASSALAGGATDTQYF
TGTGCCAGCAGTGCACTAGCGGGGGGGGCCACAGATACGCAGTATTTT
>TRBJ1-1|TRBV19|-|TRBD1
CASSSGTGGARSDTEAFF
TGTGCCAGTAGTTCCGGGACAGGGGGCGCGAGGTCGGACACTGAAGCTTTCTTT
>TRBJ2-3|TRBV5-6|-|-
CASSLAGGPTDTQYF
TGTGCCAGCAGCTTGGCCGGGGGGCCGACAGATACGCAGTATTTT
>TRBJ2-4|TRBV6-5|-|-
CASTNNIQYF
TGTGCCAGCACTAATAACATTCAGTACTTC
>TRBJ1-2|TRBV27|-|-
CASRVNGYTF
TGTGCCAGCAGGGTGAATGGCTACACCTTC
>TRBJ2-5|TRBV28|few|-
CASSLVGGRETQYF
TGTGCCAGCAGCCTAGTAGGGGGTAGGGAGACCCAGTACTTC
>TRBJ2-7|TRBV7-9|-|-
CASSPPGSRYEQYF
TGTGCCAGCAGCCCGCCAGGCTCCAGGTACGAGCAGTACTTC
>TRBJ2-5|TRBV5-4|few|-
CASSFGGEWEETQYF
TGTGCCAGCAGCTTCGGCGGAGAGTGGGAAGAGACCCAGTACTTC